The 29 T cell receptor beta chains in this list originate from one sample, sequenced in a study of patients and donors after allogeneic stem cell transplantation. MiXCR, run by TCRdb on the RT-PCR reads, gives a single entry per CDR3 protein. The data contain 200,000 to 250,000 distinct CDR3 sequences, 13% to 15% of them singletons. The specimen sequenced was blood, either unsorted or a sorted T cell fraction (not recorded which). The origin of the receptors is a human donor who was either an allogeneic HSCT recipient or a stem cell or donor lymphocyte infusion donor (not recorded which). It is not recorded whose cells these are; they may come from a transplant donor.

This clonotype was observed a few times. CDR3 region: CASSTGQGKHEQYF. The DNA for the CDR3 is TGTGCCAGCAGCACCGGACAGGGTAAACACGAGCAGTACTTC. This chain joins TRBV6-1 and TRBJ2-7, with 8 nucleotides matching TRBD1. V dropped 6 bases and J dropped 5; count of bases not matched to a gene: 9. Germline V gives CDR1 MNHNS, CDR2 SASEGT. CDR3 length equals 14 residues.

This clonotype was seen only a few times. The V and J genes are TRBV27 and TRBJ2-3; D is unresolved. Germline CDR1 and CDR2: MNHEY and SMNVEV (reference sequence). V was trimmed by 1 base and J by 7 bases, leaving 6 bases between them. This CDR3 region has 12 residues. CDR3 sequence (DNA): TGTGCCAGCAGTTTATACCCCAATACGCAGTATTTT. The encoded protein is CASSLYPNTQYF.

This clonotype has just a few counts. The chain has TRBV10-3 and TRBJ1-4, with TRBD1 identical over 7 bases. In germline, CDR1 is ENHRY, CDR2 SYGVKD. V trimming: 8 bases; J trimming: 2 bases; junction bases outside the gene matches: 2. The CDR3 is made up of 13 amino acids. In DNA, the CDR3 is TGTGCCATCGGAGGGGGCACTAATGAAAAACTGTTTTTT. It yields the protein CAIGGGTNEKLFF.

The chain carries TRBV9 and TRBJ1-1, with no clear D. The germline V and J ends were trimmed by 0 bases and 1 base, with 4 bases remaining between them. Germline loops: CDR1 SGDLS, CDR2 YYNGEE. This CDR3 has 13 residues. The CDR3 loop reads CASSVAQNTEAFF. The CDR3 region has the DNA TGTGCCAGCAGCGTAGCCCAGAACACTGAAGCTTTCTTT.

This clonotype was seen many times. The CDR3 reads CASSRTGESTGELFF. CDR3 DNA sequence: TGTGCCAGCAGTAGGACAGGGGAGAGCACCGGGGAGCTGTTTTTT. The chain recombines TRBV4-2 with TRBJ2-2, with 9 bases identical to TRBD1. Germline V gene data show CDR1 as LGHNA and CDR2 as YNFKEQ. The CDR3 length is 15 residues. Trimming cost V 6 bases and J 4 bases; bases outside gene matches: 6.

This clonotype was observed many times. The CDR3 DNA reads as TGTGCCAGCAGCTCGAGACTTACCGGGACAGGGACCTACGAGCAGTACTTC. Protein sequence: CASSSRLTGTGTYEQYF. V gene TRBV7-8 combines with J gene TRBJ2-7; 9 bases agree with TRBD1. The length of the CDR3 is 17 residues. With 4 bases clipped from V and 2 bases from J, the junction kept 12 bases outside the gene matches. CDR1 and CDR2 from the germline V gene are SGHVS and FQNEAQ.

The chain joins TRBV5-5 to TRBJ2-7; D possibly corresponds to TRBD1 (6 bases). Germline CDR1 SGHKS, CDR2 YYEKEE (reference sequence). The CDR3 totals 16 residues. V was clipped by 1 base and J by 2 bases, with 16 bases between them. CDR3 nucleotide sequence: TGTGCCAGCAGCTTGAGCTTACAGGGAATAGCCTACGAGCAGTACTTC. The encoded protein is CASSLSLQGIAYEQYF.

The table lists this clonotype with many counts. The chain uses TRBV24-1 and TRBJ2-2; 9 bases line up with TRBD2. The V and J ends lost 8 bases and 2 bases, in that order; junction bases with no gene match: 5. This CDR3 has 15 amino acids. Germline lookup yields CDR1 KGHDR and CDR2 SFDVKD. The CDR3 protein is CATMTSGPNTGELFF. CDR3 in DNA: TGTGCCACCATGACTAGCGGACCTAACACCGGGGAGCTGTTTTTT.

The chain is built from TRBV12-3 or TRBV12-4 and TRBJ1-2, with 8 nucleotides matching TRBD1. The V and J ends lost 4 bases and 2 bases, in that order; junction bases with no gene match: 9. The CDR3 consists of 16 residues. The CDR3 DNA reads as TGTGCCAGCAGTTCCTCCCCGGGACAGGTGAACTATGGCTACACCTTC. It translates to CASSSSPGQVNYGYTF.

The chain combines TRBV5-1 with TRBJ2-1, with TRBD1 identical over 7 bases. The CDR3 runs to 15 residues. After removal of 1 base from V and 6 bases from J, the junction contained 7 bases not matched to a gene. Germline V gene data show CDR1 as SGHRS and CDR2 as YFSETQ. The CDR3 DNA reads TGCGCCAGCAGCTTGCGGGACAGTGCCGGCAATGAGCAGTTCTTC. Amino acid sequence: CASSLRDSAGNEQFF.

This clonotype was counted a single time. The chain employs TRBV18 and TRBJ1-1; D is unclear. V gave up 1 base and J gave up 0 bases, with 6 bases separating them. Germline loops: CDR1 KGHSH, CDR2 LQKENI. The CDR3 is 14 residues long. Here the CDR3 reads CASSPRPMNTEAFF. CDR3 nucleotide sequence: TGTGCCAGCTCACCACGACCCATGAACACTGAAGCTTTCTTT.

Turning to this clonotype: A read error may produce the germline difference seen at one junction end. The chain has TRBV6-1 and TRBJ2-7, with 7 bases lining up with TRBD2. This CDR3 has 15 residues. CDR1 is MNHNS and CDR2 is SASEGT in the germline V gene. In nucleotides, the CDR3 is TGTGCCACCAGTGGCACGGGGGGATTCTCCTACGAGCAGTACTTC. Protein product: CATSGTGGFSYEQYF.

This rearrangement joins TRBV7-9 to TRBJ1-2; possibly TRBD1 for D (5 bases). Trimming shortened V by 0 bases and J by 5 bases, and 7 bases separated the two germline ends. The CDR3 has 13 amino acids. Germline V gene lookup returns CDR1 SEHNR and CDR2 FQNEAQ (reference sequence). The CDR3 protein is CASSLAGEYGYTF. The CDR3, as DNA: TGTGCCAGCAGCTTAGCAGGGGAATATGGCTACACCTTC. The variable domain in full, with the rest retrieved from reference TRBV7-9 and TRBJ1-2, is DTGVSQNPRHKITKRGQNVTFRCDPISEHNRLYWYRQTLGQGPEFLTYFQNEAQLEKSRLLSDRFSAERPKGSFSTLEIQRTEQGDSAMYLCASSLAGEYGYTFGSGTRLTVV.

The rearrangement links TRBV28 to TRBJ2-5; D may be TRBD1 (6 bases). The CDR3 loop spans 15 amino acids. V was shortened by 2 bases and J by 2 bases, with 12 bases between the two germline ends. The germline gives CDR1 MDHEN, CDR2 SYDVKM. The CDR3 DNA reads as TGTGCCAGCAGTTTAATAGGACAGCATCAAGAGACCCAGTACTTC. Encoded protein: CASSLIGQHQETQYF.

This clonotype was recorded at least ten times. The chain links TRBV7-6 to TRBJ2-2, with D possibly matching TRBD2 (5 bases). CDR3 length equals 14 residues. The germline V gene has CDR1 SGHVS and CDR2 FNYEAQ. Trimming shortened V by 7 bases and J by 6 bases, and 15 bases separated the two germline ends. As DNA, the CDR3 is TGTGCCAGCACCCTAATAAGCGGTGCCGGGGAGCTGTTTTTT. This gives the protein CASTLISGAGELFF.

The chain has TRBV9 and TRBJ2-2; D is possibly TRBD1 or TRBD2 (5 bases each). V was shortened by 2 bases and J by 4 bases, with 15 bases between the two germline ends. The germline V gene has CDR1 SGDLS and CDR2 YYNGEE. The CDR3 consists of 16 residues. The CDR3, as DNA: TGTGCCAGCAGCGTCTCGATGTCCGGGGCCACCGGGGAGCTGTTTTTT. Translated, it gives CASSVSMSGATGELFF. Complete variable domain (other parts from reference TRBV9 and TRBJ2-2): DSGVTQTPKHLITATGQRVTLRCSPRSGDLSVYWYQQSLDQGLQFLIQYYNGEERAKGNILERFSAQQFPDLHSELNLSSLELGDSALYFCASSVSMSGATGELFFGEGSRLTVL.

The V gene is TRBV24-1, the J gene TRBJ1-2, with D uncertain. This CDR3 is built from 14 residues. V dropped 1 base and J dropped 7 bases, with 12 bases sitting between them. From germline, CDR1 is KGHDR and CDR2 SFDVKD. Written as DNA, the CDR3 is TGTGCCACCAGTGATTTAGGCAGGCACCGTGGCTACACCTTC. Residues: CATSDLGRHRGYTF.

CDR3 sequence (DNA): TGTGCCAGCAGTTACACCCGGTCGACCGGGGAGCTGTTTTTT. Translated, it gives CASSYTRSTGELFF. The chain is built from TRBV6-2 or TRBV6-3 and TRBJ2-2, with D unclear. The CDR3 contains 14 residues. V was cut by 2 bases and J by 5 bases, with 9 bases left in between. CDR1 and CDR2 (germline): MNHEY, SVGEGT.

This chain uses TRBV11-2 with TRBJ2-6, with 14 bases identical to TRBD2. The germline V gene has CDR1 SGHAT and CDR2 FQNNGV. The ends lost 5 bases at V and 0 bases at J; junction bases unmatched: 9. This CDR3 comprises 20 residues. CDR3 coding DNA: TGTGCCAGCAGCGCCCGGACTAGCGGGGGGACCCTCTCTGGGGCCAACGTCCTGACTTTC. It encodes CASSARTSGGTLSGANVLTF.

CDR3 region: CATVQTEAYNEQFF. The CDR3 DNA is TGTGCCACCGTCCAGACAGAGGCCTACAATGAGCAGTTCTTC. The chain couples TRBV18 to TRBJ2-1; TRBD1 is a possible D gene (5 bases). Between the trimmed V and J ends, which lost 10 bases and 2 bases, there was a span of 15 bases. CDR3 length: 14 residues. CDR1 is KGHSH, CDR2 LQKENI, per germline. The full variable domain, completed using reference TRBV18 and TRBJ2-1, is NAGVMQNPRHLVRRRGQEARLRCSPMKGHSHVYWYRQLPEEGLKFMVYLQKENIIDESGMPKERFSAEFPKEGPSILRIQQVVRGDSAAYFCATVQTEAYNEQFFGPGTRLTVL.

This clonotype has at least ten counts. The rearrangement uses TRBV21-1 and TRBJ1-2; the table's D call, TRBD1, was not checked against the DNA. TRBV21-1 represents a pseudogene. This CDR3 region has 18 residues. The CDR3: CASSRGRSRDRVDYGYTF. CDR3 nucleotide sequence: TGTGCCAGCAGCAGAGGCCGTTCCCGGGACAGGGTTGACTATGGCTACACCTTC.

This clonotype was observed a few times. The chain combines TRBV30 with TRBJ1-6; D call uncertain. The germline gives CDR1 GTSNPN, CDR2 SVGIG (reference sequence). The V end was cut by 3 bases, the J end by 0 bases, with 6 bases between. The CDR3 is made up of 14 amino acids. CDR3 in DNA: TGTGCCTGGAGGCCGGGCTCCTATAATTCACCCCTCCACTTT. It translates to CAWRPGSYNSPLHF.

This chain uses TRBV4-1 with TRBJ2-7; perhaps TRBD1 as D (5 bases). There are 11 residues in the CDR3. Germline CDR1 MGHRA, CDR2 YSYEKL. V lost 0 bases to trimming and J lost 12 bases, with 9 bases between them. The CDR3 reads CASSQDRVRYF. The CDR3 region has the DNA TGCGCCAGCAGCCAAGACAGGGTTCGGTACTTC.

The rearrangement uses TRBV20-1 and TRBJ2-1; the match to TRBD2 covers 13 bases. Germline CDR1 is DFQATT and CDR2 is SNEGSKA (reference sequence). This CDR3 region has 16 residues. V lost 0 bases, J lost 3 bases, and 2 bases stayed unmatched. CDR3 residues: CSARDRTSGGYNEQFF. CDR3 sequence (DNA): TGCAGTGCTAGAGATCGGACTAGCGGGGGCTACAATGAGCAGTTCTTC.

There are a few counts of this clonotype. The chain recombines TRBV29-1 with TRBJ1-1; TRBD1 might be the D (5 bases). Germline V gene lookup returns CDR1 SQVTM and CDR2 ANQGSEA. CDR3 length equals 12 residues. V lost 6 bases, J lost 2 bases, and 10 bases lay in between. The DNA of the CDR3 is TGCAGCGTCAGGGACGGTAACACTGAAGCTTTCTTT. Its protein is CSVRDGNTEAFF. Full variable domain (rest looked up from reference TRBV29-1 and TRBJ1-1): SAVISQKPSRDICQRGTSLTIQCQVDSQVTMMFWYRQQPGQSLTLIATANQGSEATYESGFVIDKFPISRPNLTFSTLTVSNMSPEDSSIYLCSVRDGNTEAFFGQGTRLTVV.

This clonotype was recorded at least ten times. This rearrangement joins TRBV30 to TRBJ2-2; D ambiguous. V was shortened by 2 bases and J by 4 bases, with 20 bases between the two germline ends. The CDR3 covers 17 residues. Germline CDR1 is GTSNPN and CDR2 is SVGIG (reference sequence). In DNA form, the CDR3 reads TGTGCCTGGAGTCCCCTCTCACGGGCACTGAGCACCGGGGAGCTGTTTTTT. It translates to CAWSPLSRALSTGELFF.

This clonotype was observed a handful of times. This CDR3 reads CASSQDWGEQFF. The CDR3 bases are TGTGCCAGCAGCCAAGATTGGGGTGAGCAGTTCTTC. This chain connects TRBV7-8 to TRBJ2-1; D is uncertain. CDR1 is SGHVS, CDR2 FQNEAQ, per germline. The CDR3 totals 12 residues. V shed 5 bases and J shed 9 bases, with 11 bases lying between them.

This sequence joins TRBV19 and TRBJ1-4, with D unresolved. Trimming cost V 10 bases and J 6 bases, with 6 bases left between them. The CDR3 contains 10 residues. Germline V gives CDR1 LNHDA, CDR2 SQIVND (reference sequence). This chain's CDR3 is CANGDEKLFF. CDR3 DNA sequence: TGTGCCAATGGAGATGAAAAACTGTTTTTT.

At least ten counts were recorded for this clonotype. DNA of the CDR3: TGTGCCAGCAGCCAAGGGGGGATGGCTAGCGGGAGATCCTACGAGCAGTACTTC. This sequence encodes CASSQGGMASGRSYEQYF. The rearrangement links TRBV3-1 to TRBJ2-7; 10 nucleotides match TRBD2. The CDR3 totals 18 residues. The junction had 10 bases not matched to a gene; V was cut back by 1 base and J by 1 base. From germline, CDR1 is LGHDT and CDR2 YNNKEL (reference sequence).